This T cell receptor beta chain appears in the sequencing data of a study of T cell changes during pregnancy in multiple sclerosis. Here immunoSEQ multiplex PCR was the method, and the copy in TCRdb shows in-frame clones only, minus some. This sample has over 35,000 clones, with just over 90% found just once. J was trimmed by 6 bases and V by 2 bases; bases with no gene match: 6. The CDR3 has 15 residues. The germline CDR1 and CDR2 sequences are KGHSH and LQKENI. Specimen: CD4+ T cells from peripheral blood mononuclear cells, collected in the first trimester of pregnancy. The V gene is TRBV18, the J gene TRBJ2-1; 8 positions agree with TRBD2. This receptor was obtained from a female donor in good health, enrolled as a control in a pregnancy study. The CDR3 sequence is CASSPESGGANEQFF. CDR3 bases: TGTGCCAGCTCACCAGAGAGCGGGGGTGCCAATGAGCAGTTCTTC.